A single sample gave rise to the 26 T cell receptor beta chains below, sequenced in a study of T cells in localized non-small cell lung cancer. Measured with immunoSEQ multiplex PCR; TCRdb has only the in-frame clones, and not every one. The sample consists of tens of thousands of clones, around 82% of them appearing once. The input for sequencing was peripheral blood, taken before any cancer treatment. Source of these receptors: a female donor aged 60 or older with stage I lung adenocarcinoma.

The rearrangement uses TRBV6-6 and TRBJ1-2; 7 nucleotides line up with TRBD1. Per germline, CDR1 MNHNY and CDR2 SVGAGI (reference sequence). J was trimmed by 6 bases and V by 4 bases; bases with no gene match: 2. There are 12 residues in the CDR3. CDR3 coding DNA: TGTGCCAGCAGTTTCGACAGGGATGGCTACACCTTC. Residues: CASSFDRDGYTF.

This clone was counted a single time. This sequence joins TRBV28 and TRBJ2-7; D uncertain. CDR3 length: 13 residues. V was pared by 6 bases and J by 4 bases, with 13 bases between. CDR1 and CDR2 from the germline V gene are MDHEN and SYDVKM. In DNA form, the CDR3 reads TGTGCCAGCAGACCCCTGGCGGATTACGAGCAGTACTTC. This gives the protein CASRPLADYEQYF.

The chain has TRBV5-6 and TRBJ1-4; D unresolved. The V gene's germline CDR1 is SGHDT and CDR2 YYEEEE. V was pared by 2 bases and J by 8 bases, with 10 bases between. This CDR3 contains 13 residues. The CDR3 DNA reads as TGTGCCAGCAGCTTACCGGGAGAGGAAAAACTGTTTTTT. Protein sequence: CASSLPGEEKLFF. Drawing the rest from reference TRBV5-6 and TRBJ1-4, the complete variable domain is DAGVTQSPTHLIKTRGQQVTLRCSPKSGHDTVSWYQQALGQGPQFIFQYYEEEERQRGNFPDRFSGHQFPNYSSELNVNALLLGDSALYLCASSLPGEEKLFFGSGTQLSVL.

The rearrangement uses TRBV27 and TRBJ2-7; D not resolved. In germline, CDR1 is MNHEY, CDR2 SMNVEV (reference sequence). Trimming removed 6 bases at V and 0 bases at J, with 12 bases between. CDR3 length equals 14 residues. As DNA, the CDR3 is TGTGCCAGCAGCCCCTCGATCGGCTCCTACGAGCAGTACTTC. This codes for CASSPSIGSYEQYF.

The chain uses TRBV4-1 and TRBJ1-1; D is perhaps TRBD1 (5 bases). Germline lookup yields CDR1 MGHRA and CDR2 YSYEKL. V dropped 4 bases and J dropped 7 bases, with 16 bases sitting between them. This CDR3 is built from 14 residues. The CDR3 reads CASSLGTAAGEAFF. CDR3 DNA sequence: TGCGCCAGCAGCCTTGGGACGGCTGCCGGTGAAGCTTTCTTT.

The chain joins TRBV9 to TRBJ1-3; no clear D gene. This CDR3 region has 13 residues. CDR1 and CDR2 from the germline V gene are SGDLS and YYNGEE. Trimming removed 1 base at V and 8 bases at J, with 10 bases between. CDR3 loop: CASSVFGSDTIYF. The CDR3 DNA reads as TGTGCCAGCAGCGTATTCGGGAGCGACACCATATATTTT.

The chain uses TRBV5-4 and TRBJ2-1; TRBD1 matches at 8 bases. The CDR3 has 15 residues. The V gene end was trimmed by 4 bases and the J gene end by 1 base; junction bases not matched to a gene: 4. Germline assignment: CDR1 SGHNT and CDR2 YYREEE (reference sequence). CDR3 DNA: TGTGCCAGCAGCCATGACAGGGGATCCTACAATGAGCAGTTCTTC. Translating it yields CASSHDRGSYNEQFF.

The chain links TRBV7-4 to TRBJ1-4; unclear D gene. This CDR3 contains 18 residues. V was cut by 0 bases and J by 0 bases, with 14 bases left in between. Germline values: CDR1 SGHVT, CDR2 SQSDAQ. The CDR3 bases are TGTGCCAGCAGCTTAGCGCTACCGCCTAGAGCAACTAATGAAAAACTGTTTTTT. Its protein product is CASSLALPPRATNEKLFF. Complete variable domain (other parts from reference TRBV7-4 and TRBJ1-4): GAGVSQSPRYKVAKRGRDVALRCDSISGHVTLYWYRQTLGQGSEVLTYSQSDAQRDKSGRPSGRFSAERPERSVSTLKIQRTEQGDSAVYLCASSLALPPRATNEKLFFGSGTQLSVL.

Regarding this clone: One junction end does not reproduce the germline sequence, and a read error may be involved. The chain uses TRBV11-2 and TRBJ1-2, with 10 bases lining up with TRBD1. This CDR3 has 12 residues. Looked up from germline, CDR1 is SGHAT and CDR2 is FQNNGV. As DNA, the CDR3 is TGTGCCAGCAGCTTCGGGACAGGGGTGAATAGCTTC. This encodes CASSFGTGVNSF.

The gene calls are TRBV28 and TRBJ1-4, with 7 bases fitting TRBD1. CDR1 and CDR2 (germline): MDHEN, SYDVKM. V gave up 5 bases and J gave up 11 bases; unmatched junction bases: 5. The CDR3 has 12 amino acids. The CDR3 DNA reads as TGTGCCAGCAGTCCCCCCAGGGGGAAACTGTTTTTT. This sequence encodes CASSPPRGKLFF.

J is TRBJ2-4 and V is TRBV6-7; TRBD2 might be the D (6 bases). TRBV6-7 is an ORF; its function is uncertain. CDR3 length: 16 residues. The V and J ends lost 0 bases and 0 bases respectively, with 9 bases between them. The CDR3 spells CASSYSGGTAKNIQYF. The CDR3 region has the DNA TGTGCCAGCAGTTACTCCGGCGGGACAGCCAAAAACATTCAGTACTTC.

The sample holds one count of this clone. This sequence joins TRBV29-1 and TRBJ2-2, with 10 bases lining up with TRBD2. The CDR3 consists of 17 residues. CDR1 is SQVTM and CDR2 is ANQGSEA in the germline V gene. V gave up 4 bases and J gave up 4 bases; unmatched junction bases: 12. CDR3 residues: CSVGRLAGPAGTGELFF. The DNA of the CDR3 is TGCAGCGTTGGTAGACTAGCGGGTCCCGCGGGCACCGGGGAGCTGTTTTTT.

The chain couples TRBV15 to TRBJ1-2, with a tentative D call TRBD1 (5 bases). Trimming removed 0 bases at V and 8 bases at J, with 7 bases between. The CDR3 is 12 residues long. Germline V gene data show CDR1 as LNHNV and CDR2 as YYDKDF (reference sequence). The CDR3: CATSRDREGYTF. The DNA of the CDR3 is TGTGCCACCAGCAGAGACAGGGAAGGCTACACCTTC. Based on the CDR3 plus reference TRBV15 and TRBJ1-2, the full variable domain is DAMVIQNPRYQVTQFGKPVTLSCSQTLNHNVMYWYQQKSSQAPKLLFHYYDKDFNNEADTPDNFQSRRPNTSFCFLDIRSPGLGDTAMYLCATSRDREGYTFGSGTRLTVV.

The rearrangement uses TRBV2 and TRBJ1-5; 8 bases line up with TRBD1. Germline CDR1 is SNHLY and CDR2 is FYNNEI. The CDR3 runs to 13 residues. J was trimmed by 6 bases and V by 5 bases; bases with no gene match: 3. The CDR3 DNA follows: TGTGCCAGCAGTAGGGACAGGACTCAGCCCCAGCATTTT. It encodes CASSRDRTQPQHF.

This CDR3 is CASSLKSSNTEAFF. The CDR3 DNA sequence: TGTGCCAGCTCCCTTAAGTCCAGTAACACTGAAGCTTTCTTT. The J gene is TRBJ1-1, the V gene TRBV6-1; D gene uncertain. This CDR3 has 14 residues. Germline CDR1 and CDR2: MNHNS and SASEGT. V was trimmed by 8 bases and J by 2 bases, leaving 15 bases between them.

The V gene is TRBV6-5, the J gene TRBJ1-4, with TRBD1 matching 10 bases. V was pared by 3 bases and J by 10 bases, with 11 bases of the junction left unmatched. Germline V gene data show CDR1 as MNHEY and CDR2 as SVGAGI. The CDR3 runs 16 residues. The CDR3 reads CASSYVTGTGDGKLFF. The CDR3 DNA is TGTGCCAGCAGTTATGTCACGGGGACAGGGGATGGAAAACTGTTTTTT.

This chain joins TRBV29-1 and TRBJ2-7; D gene unclear. This CDR3 has 12 amino acids. With 0 bases removed from V and 5 bases from J, the gap between germline ends came to 8 bases. Germline V gives CDR1 SQVTM, CDR2 ANQGSEA. CDR3 protein: CSVEDLYNEQYF. For the CDR3, the DNA is TGCAGCGTTGAAGATCTGTACAACGAGCAGTACTTC.

V and J are TRBV2 and TRBJ1-4; TRBD1 aligns across 10 bases. This CDR3 spans 15 amino acids. Germline CDR1 and CDR2: SNHLY and FYNNEI. Unmatched junction bases numbered 4, after V lost 1 base and J lost 8 bases. CDR3: CASSEGGQGLEKLFF. The CDR3 nucleotides read TGTGCCAGCAGTGAAGGGGGACAGGGGCTCGAAAAACTGTTTTTT. Complete variable domain (other parts from reference TRBV2 and TRBJ1-4): EPEVTQTPSHQVTQMGQEVILRCVPISNHLYFYWYRQILGQKVEFLVSFYNNEISEKSEIFDDQFSVERPDGSNFTLKIRSTKLEDSAMYFCASSEGGQGLEKLFFGSGTQLSVL.

This chain connects TRBV7-9 to TRBJ1-5; 7 bases are a match to TRBD1. The CDR3 loop spans 16 amino acids. Germline CDR1 is SEHNR and CDR2 is FQNEAQ (reference sequence). J lost 2 bases, V lost 5 bases, and 9 bases had no gene match. The CDR3 coding sequence is TGTGCCAGCAGCCCCCAGGGGGGGTCAGGCAATCAGCCCCAGCATTTT. Its translation is CASSPQGGSGNQPQHF.

V and J are TRBV30 and TRBJ1-6; D is unclear. The V end was cut by 5 bases, the J end by 0 bases, with 11 bases between. This CDR3 region has 15 residues. Germline V gene data show CDR1 as GTSNPN and CDR2 as SVGIG (reference sequence). The chain's CDR3 is CAWSSDSSYNSPLHF. CDR3 bases: TGTGCCTGGTCGAGCGATTCCTCCTATAATTCACCCCTCCACTTT.

This chain joins TRBV5-4 and TRBJ1-1, with TRBD1 matching 8 bases. This CDR3 is built from 14 residues. V lost 1 base, J lost 10 bases, and 9 bases stayed unmatched. Germline V CDR1 and CDR2: SGHNT, YYREEE (reference sequence). The chain's CDR3 is CASSLPGQGGGAFF. CDR3 DNA sequence: TGTGCCAGCAGCTTGCCAGGACAGGGAGGAGGAGCTTTCTTT.

The V gene is TRBV6-5, the J gene TRBJ2-7; perhaps TRBD1 as D (5 bases). Germline V gene sequence: CDR1 MNHEY, CDR2 SVGAGI. This CDR3 spans 14 amino acids. V was pared by 5 bases and J by 1 base, with 12 bases between. The CDR3 DNA follows: TGTGCCAGCAGTGATCACAGGAATTCCTACGAGCAGTACTTC. Translation gives CASSDHRNSYEQYF.

V and J are TRBV18 and TRBJ1-5, with D perhaps matching TRBD1 (5 bases). Trimming stripped 6 bases from V and 3 bases from J, with 12 bases between. Germline loops: CDR1 KGHSH, CDR2 LQKENI. The CDR3 spans 14 residues. This CDR3 is CASSLTETNQPQHF. Here the CDR3 DNA reads TGTGCCAGCTCCCTGACAGAGACCAATCAGCCCCAGCATTTT.

This clone was found once. The chain joins TRBV14 to TRBJ1-4; the D gene is possibly TRBD1 (5 bases). CDR3 size: 16 residues. V dropped 0 bases and J dropped 8 bases, with 16 bases sitting between them. Germline lookup yields CDR1 SGHDN and CDR2 FVKESK. In nucleotides, the CDR3 is TGTGCCAGCAGCCAAGAGCTGGGGGGACTCGGGGAAAAACTGTTTTTT. Translating gives CASSQELGGLGEKLFF.

This clone has a handful of counts. The chain is built from TRBV29-1 and TRBJ1-1; perhaps TRBD1 as D (6 bases). The V gene lost 0 bases and the J gene lost 0 bases, with 11 bases spanning the gap. The germline V gene has CDR1 SQVTM and CDR2 ANQGSEA. The CDR3 runs to 15 residues. The CDR3 DNA sequence: TGCAGCGTTGAAGATGCAGGGGCGATGAACACTGAAGCTTTCTTT. Encoded protein: CSVEDAGAMNTEAFF.

This clone was seen more than once but under ten times. The rearrangement uses TRBV10-1 and TRBJ1-5; D unclear. V lost 0 bases and J 4 bases, leaving 10 bases between the germline ends. Germline V gene lookup returns CDR1 WNHNN and CDR2 SYGVQD (reference sequence). The CDR3 loop spans 15 amino acids. CDR3 amino acids: CASSESSGGNQPQHF. The CDR3 bases are TGCGCCAGCAGTGAGTCCTCGGGCGGGAATCAGCCCCAGCATTTT.